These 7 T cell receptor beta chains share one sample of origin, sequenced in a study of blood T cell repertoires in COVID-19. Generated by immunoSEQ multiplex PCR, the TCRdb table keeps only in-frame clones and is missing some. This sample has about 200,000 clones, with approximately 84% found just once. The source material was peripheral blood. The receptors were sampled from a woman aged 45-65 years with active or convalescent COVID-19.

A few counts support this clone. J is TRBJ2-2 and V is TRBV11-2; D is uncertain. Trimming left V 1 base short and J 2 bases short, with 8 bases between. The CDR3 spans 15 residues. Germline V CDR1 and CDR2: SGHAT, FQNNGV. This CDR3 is CASSLGPVNTGELFF. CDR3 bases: TGTGCCAGCAGCTTAGGTCCGGTAAACACCGGGGAGCTGTTTTTT. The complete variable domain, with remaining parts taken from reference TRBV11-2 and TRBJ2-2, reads EAGVAQSPRYKIIEKRQSVAFWCNPISGHATLYWYQQILGQGPKLLIQFQNNGVVDDSQLPKDRFSAERLKGVDSTLKIQPAKLEDSAVYLCASSLGPVNTGELFFGEGSRLTVL.

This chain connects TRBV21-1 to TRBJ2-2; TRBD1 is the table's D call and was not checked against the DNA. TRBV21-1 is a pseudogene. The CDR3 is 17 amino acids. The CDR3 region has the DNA TGTGCCAGCAGCAAAGTGTCCAGGGCCCCCGACACCGGGGAGCTGTTTTTT. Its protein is CASSKVSRAPDTGELFF.

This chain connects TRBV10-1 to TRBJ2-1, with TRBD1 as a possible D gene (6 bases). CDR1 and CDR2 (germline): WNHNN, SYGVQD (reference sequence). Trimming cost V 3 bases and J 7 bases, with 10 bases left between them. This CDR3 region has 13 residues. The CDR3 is CASSDRGWNEQFF. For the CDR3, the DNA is TGCGCCAGCAGTGACAGGGGATGGAATGAGCAGTTCTTC.

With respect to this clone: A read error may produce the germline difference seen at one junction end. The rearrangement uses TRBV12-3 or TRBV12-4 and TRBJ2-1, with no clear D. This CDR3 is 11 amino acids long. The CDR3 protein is CASSLYIEQFF. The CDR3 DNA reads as TGTGCCAGCAGTTTGTACATTGAGCAGTTCTTC.

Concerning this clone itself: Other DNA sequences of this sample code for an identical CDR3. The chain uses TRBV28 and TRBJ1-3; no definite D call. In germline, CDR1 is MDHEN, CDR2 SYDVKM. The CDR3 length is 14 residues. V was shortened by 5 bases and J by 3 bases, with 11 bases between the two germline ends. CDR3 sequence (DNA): TGTGCCAGCAGTCCCCGGGGAGGTGGAAACACCATATATTTT. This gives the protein CASSPRGGGNTIYF. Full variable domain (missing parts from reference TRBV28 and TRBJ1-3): DVKVTQSSRYLVKRTGEKVFLECVQDMDHENMFWYRQDPGLGLRLIYFSYDVKMKEKGDIPEGYSVSREKKERFSLILESASTNQTSMYLCASSPRGGGNTIYFGEGSWLTVV.

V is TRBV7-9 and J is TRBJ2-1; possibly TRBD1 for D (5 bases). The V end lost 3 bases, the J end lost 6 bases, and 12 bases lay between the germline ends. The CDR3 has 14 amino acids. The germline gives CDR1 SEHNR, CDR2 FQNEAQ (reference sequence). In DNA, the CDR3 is TGTGCCAGCAGCTTTGGAGACAGACCCAATGAGCAGTTCTTC. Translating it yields CASSFGDRPNEQFF.

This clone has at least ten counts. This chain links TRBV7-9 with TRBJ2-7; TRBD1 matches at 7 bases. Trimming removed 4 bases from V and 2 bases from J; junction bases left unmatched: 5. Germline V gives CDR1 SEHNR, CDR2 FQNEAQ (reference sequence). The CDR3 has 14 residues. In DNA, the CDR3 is TGTGCCAGCAGCTCCCCGGACAGGCCCTACGAGCAGTACTTC. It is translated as CASSSPDRPYEQYF. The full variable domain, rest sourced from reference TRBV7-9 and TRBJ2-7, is DTGVSQNPRHKITKRGQNVTFRCDPISEHNRLYWYRQTLGQGPEFLTYFQNEAQLEKSRLLSDRFSAERPKGSFSTLEIQRTEQGDSAMYLCASSSPDRPYEQYFGPGTRLTVT.